The 16 T cell receptor beta chains in this list originate from one sample, sequenced in a study of cytomegalovirus exposure and HLA in healthy donors. Researchers ran the PCR with 60 Vbeta and 13 Jbeta primers. Here immunoSEQ multiplex PCR was the method, and the copy in TCRdb shows in-frame clones only, minus some. The sample has approximately 300,000 clones, 80% seen once; the top ten hold about 0.3%. The sample was PBMCs. All receptors come from a girl aged 2 to 9 in good health and CMV-seronegative.

The chain couples TRBV11-2 to TRBJ2-1; 7 nucleotides agree with TRBD2. The junction had 6 bases not matched to a gene; V was cut back by 2 bases and J by 2 bases. Germline CDR1 is SGHAT and CDR2 is FQNNGV. The CDR3 is 16 residues long. The DNA of the CDR3 is TGTGCCAGCAGCTTATCGAGCGGGGCCCCCTACAATGAGCAGTTCTTC. It specifies CASSLSSGAPYNEQFF. The whole variable domain, remainder taken from reference TRBV11-2 and TRBJ2-1, is EAGVAQSPRYKIIEKRQSVAFWCNPISGHATLYWYQQILGQGPKLLIQFQNNGVVDDSQLPKDRFSAERLKGVDSTLKIQPAKLEDSAVYLCASSLSSGAPYNEQFFGPGTRLTVL.

This clone was seen only a few times. The gene calls are TRBV7-6 and TRBJ2-7; tentative D call: TRBD1 (5 bases). CDR3 size: 15 residues. Trimming removed 1 base at V and 5 bases at J, with 15 bases between. Germline lookup yields CDR1 SGHVS and CDR2 FNYEAQ. The CDR3 nucleotides are TGTGCCAGCAGCTTAGGGGTCGGGTTCAGGGACGAGCAGTACTTC. Encoded protein: CASSLGVGFRDEQYF.

The chain employs TRBV21-1 and TRBJ1-5; the listed D gene, TRBD1, was not tested against the DNA. TRBV21-1 is an annotated pseudogene. There are 15 residues in the CDR3. The CDR3 loop reads CASSPADRGIQPQHF. The CDR3 coding sequence is TGTGCCAGCAGCCCGGCGGACAGGGGAATTCAGCCCCAGCATTTT.

The gene calls are TRBV15 and TRBJ2-3; the match to TRBD2 covers 10 bases. The V gene end was trimmed by 1 base and the J gene end by 1 base; junction bases not matched to a gene: 2. The CDR3 has 16 residues. Per germline, CDR1 LNHNV and CDR2 YYDKDF (reference sequence). For the CDR3, the DNA is TGTGCCACCAGCAGAGGGACTAGCGGTCGCACAGATACGCAGTATTTT. The encoded protein is CATSRGTSGRTDTQYF.

Comments on this clone: The sample holds other DNA sequences that translate to the same CDR3. V gene TRBV6-7 combines with J gene TRBJ1-2; possible D gene TRBD1, 5 bases. TRBV6-7 is annotated as an ORF whose role is uncertain. This CDR3 has 13 amino acids. The V end lost 3 bases, the J end lost 14 bases, and 19 bases lay between the germline ends. CDR3 loop: CASSYTHSGGRTF. DNA for the CDR3: TGTGCCAGCAGTTATACACACAGCGGGGGAAGGACCTTC.

This clone has just a few counts. The chain carries TRBV12-5 and TRBJ2-1, with TRBD2 matching 14 bases. CDR1 is LGHNT and CDR2 is FRNRAP in the germline V gene. This CDR3 has 15 residues. V lost 6 bases and J lost 8; bases outside the gene matches: 6. CDR3 region: CASGGLAGEVDEQFF. CDR3 sequence (DNA): TGTGCTAGTGGGGGACTAGCGGGAGAGGTCGATGAGCAGTTCTTC.

The rearrangement uses TRBV19 and TRBJ2-3; TRBD2 matches 11 bases. Germline-derived CDR1 and CDR2 are LNHDA and SQIVND (reference sequence). The trim removed 5 bases at V and 5 bases at J, leaving 9 bases unmatched. CDR3 length: 16 amino acids. The DNA for the CDR3 is TGTGCCAGTAGTCCTACTAGCGGGAGTTCCCGAGATACGCAGTATTTT. Translated: CASSPTSGSSRDTQYF.

Note on this clone: At one end, the junction sequence differs from germline, possibly due to a read error. The rearrangement uses TRBV19 and TRBJ1-2, with 8 bases that match TRBD1. Per germline, CDR1 LNHDA and CDR2 SQIVND (reference sequence). This CDR3 spans 15 amino acids. The CDR3 DNA follows: TGTGCCAGTATAAAGACGGATAGGACAGGGTGGAATCTCCGCTTC. Amino acid sequence: CASIKTDRTGWNLRF.

To note about this clone: Other DNA sequences in the sample encode the same CDR3. The gene calls are TRBV5-1 and TRBJ2-7; 9 nucleotides agree with TRBD1. Per germline, CDR1 SGHRS and CDR2 YFSETQ. This CDR3 is built from 15 residues. V lost 7 bases and J lost 4; bases outside the gene matches: 12. The CDR3 is CASRTAGTGKYEQYF. As DNA, the CDR3 is TGCGCCAGCCGGACTGCCGGGACAGGGAAATACGAGCAGTACTTC.

This clone was counted a few times. The chain links TRBV7-9 to TRBJ1-1; 8 bases match TRBD1. The CDR3 totals 14 residues. V was clipped by 5 bases and J by 3 bases; unmatched bases: 5. Germline V gives CDR1 SEHNR, CDR2 FQNEAQ (reference sequence). The CDR3 region is CASSAQGGHTEAFF. As DNA, the CDR3 is TGTGCCAGCAGCGCACAGGGGGGCCACACTGAAGCTTTCTTT.

This clone has just one count. The rearrangement uses TRBV5-1 and TRBJ1-6; TRBD1 matches at 7 bases. CDR1 SGHRS and CDR2 YFSETQ come from the germline V gene. J gave up 10 bases and V 0 bases, and 13 bases lay outside the gene matches. This CDR3 region has 17 residues. CDR3 protein: CASSLDRYTGAESPLHF. The CDR3 DNA follows: TGCGCCAGCAGCTTGGATCGTTACACAGGGGCGGAATCACCCCTCCACTTT. Drawing the rest from reference TRBV5-1 and TRBJ1-6, the complete variable domain is KAGVTQTPRYLIKTRGQQVTLSCSPISGHRSVSWYQQTPGQGLQFLFEYFSETQRNKGNFPGRFSGRQFSNSRSEMNVSTLELGDSALYLCASSLDRYTGAESPLHFGNGTRLTVT.

This clone was seen a single time. The V call is TRBV11-2, the J call TRBJ2-2; 8 positions agree with TRBD1. V lost 4 bases to trimming and J lost 0 bases; unmatched junction nucleotides: 10. CDR1 SGHAT and CDR2 FQNNGV come from the germline V gene. The CDR3 has 18 residues. The DNA of the CDR3 is TGTGCCAGCAGCTCATTCCCATCAGGGGGCGCGAACACCGGGGAGCTGTTTTTT. This codes for CASSSFPSGGANTGELFF.

The DNA of the CDR3 is TGTGCCAGCAGCCAAGTCGAGGGAATGGGCAATGAGCAGTTCTTC. It yields the protein CASSQVEGMGNEQFF. The V call is TRBV14, the J call TRBJ2-1; weak D call: TRBD2 (5 bases). V was clipped by 1 base and J by 6 bases, with 13 bases between them. The CDR3 is 15 residues long. The germline V gene encodes CDR1 SGHDN and CDR2 FVKESK. The complete variable domain, with remaining parts taken from reference TRBV14 and TRBJ2-1, reads EAGVTQFPSHSVIEKGQTVTLRCDPISGHDNLYWYRRVMGKEIKFLLHFVKESKQDESGMPNNRFLAERTGGTYSTLKVQPAELEDSGVYFCASSQVEGMGNEQFFGPGTRLTVL.

The chain carries TRBV27 and TRBJ1-5; D is unclear. The germline V gene has CDR1 MNHEY and CDR2 SMNVEV (reference sequence). V was pared by 5 bases and J by 7 bases, with 12 bases between. The CDR3 covers 13 residues. The CDR3, as DNA: TGTGCCAGCAGTATTAAGTCGGGGCAGCCCCAGCATTTT. Encoded protein: CASSIKSGQPQHF.

V usage is TRBV6-1 and J usage is TRBJ2-7; no reliable D call. The CDR3 is 14 residues long. Trimming took off 2 bases at V and 3 bases at J, with 11 bases between the two ends. CDR1 and CDR2 (germline): MNHNS, SASEGT. The CDR3 here is CASSENEEHYEQYF. The CDR3 bases are TGTGCCAGCAGTGAAAACGAGGAGCACTACGAGCAGTACTTC.

J is TRBJ1-5 and V is TRBV28; the D is unclear. CDR1 and CDR2 (germline): MDHEN, SYDVKM. This CDR3 spans 12 amino acids. The ends were cut back, 2 bases at V and 5 bases at J, with 4 bases in the middle. The CDR3 protein is CASSLTDQPQHF. The CDR3, as DNA: TGTGCCAGCAGTTTAACTGATCAGCCCCAGCATTTT.